The source of this T cell receptor beta chain is a study of shared clonotypes between healthy human individuals. For every subset, genomic DNA was evenly distributed across several immunoSEQ plates. The replicate PCRs on unsorted PBMC were given 250 to 300 ng DNA, which is some 28,000 T cell genomes. The sequenced material, unsorted PBMC DNA, was run on ten immunoSEQ deep assay plates. Clones were sequenced by immunoSEQ multiplex PCR, and TCRdb holds only the in-frame ones, with some missing. The sample gives fewer than 650,000 clones, around 80% of which show up once; 13% is in the top ten. Samples left unsorted employed approximately 83 million PBMCs for genomic DNA. Sequenced sample: PBMCs. The sequence was obtained from a woman aged 40 to 55 in good health. Some clones in this sample may be carry-over from other donors' samples.

CDR3 nucleotides: TGCAGCCCCCGGGGGATAGGTGGTAGGAATGAGCAGTTCTTC. This translates into CSPRGIGGRNEQFF. The chain has TRBV29-1 and TRBJ2-1, with D possibly being TRBD2 (6 bases). Germline CDR1 SQVTM, CDR2 ANQGSEA. The CDR3 extends over 14 amino acids. The V and J ends lost 8 bases and 7 bases respectively, with 21 bases between them.